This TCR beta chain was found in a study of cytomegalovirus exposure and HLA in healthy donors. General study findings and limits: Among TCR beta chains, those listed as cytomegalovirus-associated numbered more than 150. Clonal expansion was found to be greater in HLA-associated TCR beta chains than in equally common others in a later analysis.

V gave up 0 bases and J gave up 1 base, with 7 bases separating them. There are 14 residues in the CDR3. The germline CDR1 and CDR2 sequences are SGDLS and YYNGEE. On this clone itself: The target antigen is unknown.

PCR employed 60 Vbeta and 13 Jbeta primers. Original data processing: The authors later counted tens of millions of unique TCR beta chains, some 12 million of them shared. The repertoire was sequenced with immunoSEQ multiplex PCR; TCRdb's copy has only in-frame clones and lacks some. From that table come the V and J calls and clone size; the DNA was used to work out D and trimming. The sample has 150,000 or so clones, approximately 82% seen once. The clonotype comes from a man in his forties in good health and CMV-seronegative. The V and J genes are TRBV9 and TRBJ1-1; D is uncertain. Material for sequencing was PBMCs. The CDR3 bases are TGTGCCAGCAGCGTAGCCCAGTGGAACACTGAAGCTTTCTTT. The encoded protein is CASSVAQWNTEAFF.